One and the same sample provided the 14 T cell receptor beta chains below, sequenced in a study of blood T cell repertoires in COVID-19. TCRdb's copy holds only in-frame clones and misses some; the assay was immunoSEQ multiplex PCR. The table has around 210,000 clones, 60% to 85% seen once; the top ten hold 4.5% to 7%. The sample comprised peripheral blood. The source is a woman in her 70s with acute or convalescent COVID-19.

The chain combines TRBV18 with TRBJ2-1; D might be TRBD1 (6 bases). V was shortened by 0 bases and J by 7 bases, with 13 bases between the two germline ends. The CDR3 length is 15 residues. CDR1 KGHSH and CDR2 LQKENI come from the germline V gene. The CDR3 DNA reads TGTGCCAGCTCACCACCGTCCAAGGGGGATAATGAGCAGTTCTTC. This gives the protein CASSPPSKGDNEQFF.

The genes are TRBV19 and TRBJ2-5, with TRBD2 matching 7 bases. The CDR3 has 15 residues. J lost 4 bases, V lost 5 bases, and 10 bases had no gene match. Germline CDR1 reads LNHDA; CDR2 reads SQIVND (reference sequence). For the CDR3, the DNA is TGTGCCAGTAGTCCCGACACCGGGGAGGGAGAGACCCAGTACTTC. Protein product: CASSPDTGEGETQYF.

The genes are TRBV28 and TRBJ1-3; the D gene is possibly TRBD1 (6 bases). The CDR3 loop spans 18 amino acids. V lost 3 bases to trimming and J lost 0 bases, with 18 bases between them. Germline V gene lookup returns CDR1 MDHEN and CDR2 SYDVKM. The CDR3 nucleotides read TGTGCCAGCAGTTTTTTGGGTGGACAGTTTCGCTCTGGAAACACCATATATTTT. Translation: CASSFLGGQFRSGNTIYF.

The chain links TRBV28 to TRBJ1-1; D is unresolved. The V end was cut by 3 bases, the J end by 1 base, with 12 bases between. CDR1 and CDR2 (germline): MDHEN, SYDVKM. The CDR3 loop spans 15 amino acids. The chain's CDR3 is CASSLGGEGNTEAFF. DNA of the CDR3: TGTGCCAGCAGTTTGGGTGGGGAGGGGAACACTGAAGCTTTCTTT.

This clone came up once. The CDR3 DNA reads as TGTGCCAGCAGTTTGAGAGGGTTGGGGGAGCAGTTCTTC. This encodes CASSLRGLGEQFF. The chain combines TRBV27 with TRBJ2-1; TRBD2 is a possible D gene (5 bases). Germline values: CDR1 MNHEY, CDR2 SMNVEV (reference sequence). This CDR3 region has 13 residues. The ends were cut back, 3 bases at V and 10 bases at J, with 13 bases in the middle.

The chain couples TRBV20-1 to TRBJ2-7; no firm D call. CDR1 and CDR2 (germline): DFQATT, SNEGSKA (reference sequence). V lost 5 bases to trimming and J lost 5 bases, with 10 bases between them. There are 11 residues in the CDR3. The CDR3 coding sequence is TGCAGTGCTTATACTAAGAACGAGCAGTACTTC. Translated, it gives CSAYTKNEQYF.

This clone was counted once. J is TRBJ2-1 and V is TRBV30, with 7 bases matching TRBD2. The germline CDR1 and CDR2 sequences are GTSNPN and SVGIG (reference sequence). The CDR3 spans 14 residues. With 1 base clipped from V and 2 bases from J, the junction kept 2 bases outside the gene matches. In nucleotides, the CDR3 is TGTGCCTGGAGTGGGGGGACTACCTACAATGAGCAGTTCTTC. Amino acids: CAWSGGTTYNEQFF.

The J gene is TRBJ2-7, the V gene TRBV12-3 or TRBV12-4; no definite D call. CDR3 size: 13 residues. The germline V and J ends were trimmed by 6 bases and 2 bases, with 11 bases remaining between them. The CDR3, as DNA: TGTGCCAGCAGCGCCGGTAAGCCCTACGAGCAGTACTTC. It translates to CASSAGKPYEQYF.

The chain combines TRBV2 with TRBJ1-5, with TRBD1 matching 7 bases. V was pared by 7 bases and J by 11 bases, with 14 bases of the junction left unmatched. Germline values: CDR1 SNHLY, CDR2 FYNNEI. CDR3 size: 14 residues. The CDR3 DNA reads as TGTGCCAGCACCACCGACAGGGCGACAATGACCCAGCATTTT. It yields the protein CASTTDRATMTQHF.

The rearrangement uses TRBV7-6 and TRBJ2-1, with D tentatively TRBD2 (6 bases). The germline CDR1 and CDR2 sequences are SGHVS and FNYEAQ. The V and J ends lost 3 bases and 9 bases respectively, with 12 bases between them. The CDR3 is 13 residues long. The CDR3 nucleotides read TGTGCCAGCAGCTTGGGGAGGCACTTTGAGCAGTTCTTC. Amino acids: CASSLGRHFEQFF.

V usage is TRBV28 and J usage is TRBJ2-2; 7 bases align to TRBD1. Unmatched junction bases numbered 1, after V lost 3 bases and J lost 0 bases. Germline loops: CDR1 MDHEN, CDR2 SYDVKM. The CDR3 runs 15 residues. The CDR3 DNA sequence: TGTGCCAGCAGTTTTCAGGGGGCGAACACCGGGGAGCTGTTTTTT. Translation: CASSFQGANTGELFF.

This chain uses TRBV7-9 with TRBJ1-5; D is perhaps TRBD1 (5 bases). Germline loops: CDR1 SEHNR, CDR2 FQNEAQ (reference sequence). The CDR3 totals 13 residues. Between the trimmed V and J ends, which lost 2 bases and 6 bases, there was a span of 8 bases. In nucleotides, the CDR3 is TGTGCCAGCAGCTTAACGGGGGTTCAGCCCCAGCATTTT. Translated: CASSLTGVQPQHF.

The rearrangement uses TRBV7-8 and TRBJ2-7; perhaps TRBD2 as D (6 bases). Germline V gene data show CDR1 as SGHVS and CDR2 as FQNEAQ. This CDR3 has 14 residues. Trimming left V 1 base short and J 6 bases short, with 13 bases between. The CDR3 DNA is TGTGCCAGCAGCTTAGGGGCAGCGGGCAGCGAGCAGTACTTC. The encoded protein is CASSLGAAGSEQYF.

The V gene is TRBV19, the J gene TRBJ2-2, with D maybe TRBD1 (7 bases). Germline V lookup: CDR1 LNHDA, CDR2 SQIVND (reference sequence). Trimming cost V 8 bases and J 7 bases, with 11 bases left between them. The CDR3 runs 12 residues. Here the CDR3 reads CASGGGGGELFF. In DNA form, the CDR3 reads TGTGCCAGTGGAGGGGGCGGCGGGGAGCTGTTTTTT.